This passage covers 25 T cell receptor beta chains from one sample sequenced in a study of beta chain features in type 1 diabetes. cDNA synthesis used the whole RNA isolate, giving expressed TCRB sequences. Clones were sequenced by immunoSEQ multiplex PCR, and TCRdb holds only the in-frame ones, with some missing. The table lists some 410,000 clones, over 10% of them singletons, with 0.035% to 0.05% in the top ten. The material sequenced was naive CD4+ T cells from blood. The receptors were gathered from a woman in her late teens or twenties in good health.

This clone was counted a few times. The V gene is TRBV6-5, the J gene TRBJ1-2; possibly TRBD1 for D (5 bases). CDR3 length: 13 residues. Trimming took off 6 bases at V and 7 bases at J, with 15 bases between the two ends. The germline V gene has CDR1 MNHEY and CDR2 SVGAGI. The CDR3 here is CASRGTLGSGYTF. The CDR3 DNA reads TGTGCCAGCAGGGGGACTCTCGGAAGTGGCTACACCTTC.

This clone was detected a few times. This chain links TRBV27 with TRBJ2-7; D is ambiguous. This CDR3 is 14 amino acids long. Trimming took off 4 bases at V and 5 bases at J, with 15 bases between the two ends. Germline V gives CDR1 MNHEY, CDR2 SMNVEV (reference sequence). CDR3 loop: CASSSVGWSNEQYF. CDR3 nucleotides: TGTGCCAGCAGTTCGGTTGGTTGGTCTAACGAGCAGTACTTC.

This clone was counted only a few times. This rearrangement joins TRBV28 to TRBJ2-7; TRBD1 might be the D (6 bases). The ends were cut back, 5 bases at V and 0 bases at J, with 14 bases in the middle. CDR1 is MDHEN and CDR2 is SYDVKM in the germline V gene. This CDR3 has 15 residues. The CDR3 sequence is CASSLAGTFSYEQYV. The CDR3 nucleotides read TGTGCCAGCAGTCTAGCAGGGACATTCTCCTACGAGCAGTACGTC.

The chain links TRBV18 to TRBJ2-1; tentative D call: TRBD1 (6 bases). The V end was cut by 6 bases, the J end by 8 bases, with 17 bases between. Germline CDR1 reads KGHSH; CDR2 reads LQKENI. The CDR3 has 14 residues. CDR3 residues: CASSIVQGWDEQFF. The CDR3, as DNA: TGTGCCAGCTCCATTGTACAGGGTTGGGATGAGCAGTTCTTC. Full variable domain (outside the CDR3, taken from reference TRBV18 and TRBJ2-1): NAGVMQNPRHLVRRRGQEARLRCSPMKGHSHVYWYRQLPEEGLKFMVYLQKENIIDESGMPKERFSAEFPKEGPSILRIQQVVRGDSAAYFCASSIVQGWDEQFFGPGTRLTVL.

This clone appeared a few times. This sequence joins TRBV9 and TRBJ2-5, with TRBD1 matching over 7 bases. This CDR3 has 16 residues. Trimming at V came to 2 bases and at J to 2 bases, leaving 9 bases not matched to a gene. Germline V gene data show CDR1 as SGDLS and CDR2 as YYNGEE. The CDR3: CASSVGQRAHQETQYF. CDR3 in DNA: TGTGCCAGCAGCGTGGGACAGCGAGCCCATCAAGAGACCCAGTACTTC.

This clone was detected a few times. The chain links TRBV9 to TRBJ2-1; D is perhaps TRBD2 (6 bases). The CDR3 is 14 residues long. The V gene lost 7 bases and the J gene lost 6 bases, with 17 bases spanning the gap. CDR1 and CDR2 (germline): SGDLS, YYNGEE. The CDR3 here is CASRAGPASNEQFF. In nucleotides, the CDR3 is TGTGCCAGCCGTGCGGGGCCGGCAAGCAATGAGCAGTTCTTC. The variable domain in full, completed from reference TRBV9 and TRBJ2-1, reads DSGVTQTPKHLITATGQRVTLRCSPRSGDLSVYWYQQSLDQGLQFLIQYYNGEERAKGNILERFSAQQFPDLHSELNLSSLELGDSALYFCASRAGPASNEQFFGPGTRLTVL.

This rearrangement joins TRBV18 to TRBJ2-3; 10 bases line up with TRBD1. In germline, CDR1 is KGHSH, CDR2 LQKENI. The CDR3 has 16 amino acids. V was clipped by 4 bases and J by 3 bases; unmatched bases: 7. CDR3 sequence reads: CASSLYRQGATDTQYF. The CDR3 DNA is TGTGCCAGCTCACTCTATAGACAGGGGGCGACAGATACGCAGTATTTT. Full variable domain (outside the CDR3, taken from reference TRBV18 and TRBJ2-3): NAGVMQNPRHLVRRRGQEARLRCSPMKGHSHVYWYRQLPEEGLKFMVYLQKENIIDESGMPKERFSAEFPKEGPSILRIQQVVRGDSAAYFCASSLYRQGATDTQYFGPGTRLTVL.

The V and J genes are TRBV28 and TRBJ1-4; D is perhaps TRBD1 (5 bases). Germline CDR1 reads MDHEN; CDR2 reads SYDVKM. Trimming removed 7 bases from V and 10 bases from J, with 22 bases in between. The CDR3 sequence is 15 residues long. This chain's CDR3 is CASTTWDSSWGKLFF. The CDR3 DNA reads as TGTGCCAGCACCACGTGGGACTCATCGTGGGGAAAACTGTTTTTT.

There are a few counts of this clone. This chain joins TRBV28 and TRBJ2-1; 7 bases line up with TRBD1. Per germline, CDR1 MDHEN and CDR2 SYDVKM. CDR3 length: 14 amino acids. The trim removed 4 bases at V and 1 base at J, leaving 1 base unmatched. In nucleotides, the CDR3 is TGTGCCAGCAGTTCGACAGGGTCCTACAATGAGCAGTTCTTC. Translation gives CASSSTGSYNEQFF.

In this sample, this clone turned up a few times. The J gene is TRBJ2-3, the V gene TRBV4-3; unclear D gene. V was shortened by 0 bases and J by 6 bases, with 13 bases between the two germline ends. Germline CDR1 is LGHNA and CDR2 is YSLEER. The CDR3 covers 15 residues. For the CDR3, the DNA is TGCGCCAGCAGCCAAGATCTCAGTATTAGGGATACGCAGTATTTT. It yields the protein CASSQDLSIRDTQYF.

The chain recombines TRBV7-2 with TRBJ2-2, with D possibly matching TRBD2 (6 bases). Germline V lookup: CDR1 SGHTA, CDR2 FQGNSA. The CDR3 length is 14 residues. Trimming left V 7 bases short and J 4 bases short, with 13 bases between. In DNA form, the CDR3 reads TGTGCCAGCACCCCCACTAGCTTCACCGGGGAGCTGTTTTTT. It is translated as CASTPTSFTGELFF.

This clone was seen a few times. The chain has TRBV28 and TRBJ1-2, with 8 bases lining up with TRBD1. This CDR3 is built from 12 residues. The V and J ends lost 4 bases and 7 bases, in that order; junction bases with no gene match: 2. Germline V CDR1 and CDR2: MDHEN, SYDVKM. CDR3 in amino acids: CASSSDRVGYTF. Here the CDR3 DNA reads TGTGCCAGCAGTTCGGACAGGGTTGGCTACACCTTC.

The chain carries TRBV21-1 and TRBJ2-1; the D call of TRBD2 is as the table states it, not checked on the DNA. TRBV21-1 is flagged as a pseudogene. CDR3 length: 18 residues. CDR3: CASSLNGRDSGTRHEQFF. CDR3 in DNA: TGTGCCAGCAGCCTAAACGGCCGCGATAGCGGGACCCGCCATGAGCAGTTCTTC.

V is TRBV4-2 and J is TRBJ2-1; D is perhaps TRBD2 (5 bases). This CDR3 contains 14 residues. Looked up from germline, CDR1 is LGHNA and CDR2 is YNFKEQ. V was pared by 8 bases and J by 2 bases, with 13 bases between. CDR3 in amino acids: CASGNGRAYNEQFF. Here the CDR3 DNA reads TGTGCCAGCGGTAACGGGCGGGCCTACAATGAGCAGTTCTTC.

The genes are TRBV4-3 and TRBJ2-5; 13 positions agree with TRBD2. After removal of 5 bases from V and 5 bases from J, the junction contained 8 bases not matched to a gene. CDR1 is LGHNA, CDR2 YSLEER, per germline. The CDR3 totals 16 residues. The DNA of the CDR3 is TGCGCCAGCAGCTACGGACTAGCGGGAGTCCTGGAGACCCAGTACTTC. Translating gives CASSYGLAGVLETQYF.

This clone was seen more than once but under ten times. V and J are TRBV7-2 and TRBJ2-7; the match to TRBD2 covers 7 bases. Trimming removed 5 bases from V and 7 bases from J; junction bases left unmatched: 17. This CDR3 spans 16 amino acids. Germline CDR1 is SGHTA and CDR2 is FQGNSA. The CDR3 coding sequence is TGTGCCAGCAGCCCTGGGGGGTCGCGGGAGCGTGGAGAGCAGTACTTC. Protein: CASSPGGSRERGEQYF.

This clone was detected a few times. The chain recombines TRBV5-1 with TRBJ2-3, with D possibly being TRBD1 (5 bases). V lost 4 bases and J 4 bases, leaving 13 bases between the germline ends. Germline values: CDR1 SGHRS, CDR2 YFSETQ. The CDR3 is 14 amino acids. The CDR3 spells CASSPGHVPDTQYF. Written as DNA, the CDR3 is TGCGCCAGCAGCCCCGGACACGTTCCAGATACGCAGTATTTT.

The V and J genes are TRBV5-6 and TRBJ2-5; D unresolved. Germline V CDR1 and CDR2: SGHDT, YYEEEE. The V end lost 1 base, the J end lost 9 bases, and 16 bases lay between the germline ends. The CDR3 spans 14 residues. The CDR3 sequence is CASSLLLYQAAQYF. The CDR3 region has the DNA TGTGCCAGCAGCTTGTTGCTATACCAGGCGGCCCAGTACTTC.

The rearrangement links TRBV7-2 to TRBJ2-3; TRBD1 might be the D (6 bases). Germline CDR1 reads SGHTA; CDR2 reads FQGNSA. The CDR3 extends over 16 amino acids. The ends were cut back, 1 base at V and 7 bases at J, with 18 bases in the middle. The CDR3 DNA reads as TGTGCCAGCAGCTTAGTCGCGACAGGCGCATTAAATACGCAGTATTTT. Its translation: CASSLVATGALNTQYF.

This clone was seen ten or more times. The chain uses TRBV13 and TRBJ2-1; no clear D. CDR3 length: 11 amino acids. Germline V CDR1 and CDR2: PRHDT, FYEKMQ (reference sequence). V was pared by 2 bases and J by 8 bases, with 4 bases between. DNA for the CDR3: TGTGCCAGCAGCTTACGATATGAGCAGTTCTTC. It encodes CASSLRYEQFF. The whole variable domain, filled in from reference TRBV13 and TRBJ2-1, reads AAGVIQSPRHLIKEKRETATLKCYPIPRHDTVYWYQQGPGQDPQFLISFYEKMQSDKGSIPDRFSAQQFSDYHSELNMSSLELGDSALYFCASSLRYEQFFGPGTRLTVL.

A few counts support this clone. The V call is TRBV18, the J call TRBJ2-3; 8 nucleotides match TRBD2. J gave up 4 bases and V 3 bases, and 6 bases lay outside the gene matches. The V gene's germline CDR1 is KGHSH and CDR2 LQKENI. The CDR3 has 15 amino acids. The CDR3 DNA sequence: TGTGCCAGCTCACCGGGACTAGGCGGGCCAGATACGCAGTATTTT. Amino acid sequence: CASSPGLGGPDTQYF.

This clone showed up just a few times. The chain recombines TRBV11-2 with TRBJ2-1, with 8 bases fitting TRBD1. This CDR3 contains 17 residues. Germline V gives CDR1 SGHAT, CDR2 FQNNGV. The J segment lost 0 bases and the V segment lost 3 bases, leaving 7 bases of the junction unmatched. CDR3 protein: CASSLGRGRLSYNEQFF. Written as DNA, the CDR3 is TGTGCCAGCAGCTTGGGCAGGGGGCGCCTCTCCTACAATGAGCAGTTCTTC.

This sequence joins TRBV7-9 and TRBJ2-3; 9 bases agree with TRBD1. J was trimmed by 6 bases and V by 3 bases; bases with no gene match: 4. Germline assignment: CDR1 SEHNR and CDR2 FQNEAQ (reference sequence). This CDR3 comprises 14 residues. The CDR3 region has the DNA TGTGCCAGCAGCTTTCGGACAGGGGAGGATACGCAGTATTTT. Translating gives CASSFRTGEDTQYF.

The chain recombines TRBV6-5 with TRBJ2-3; 8 positions agree with TRBD2. The CDR3 is 15 residues long. V dropped 6 bases and J dropped 4; count of bases not matched to a gene: 9. Germline V CDR1 and CDR2: MNHEY, SVGAGI. The CDR3 DNA reads TGTGCCAGCAGGGACAGCGGGGGCGCGTCAGATACGCAGTATTTT. Translation gives CASRDSGGASDTQYF.

The chain recombines TRBV29-1 with TRBJ1-1; D is possibly TRBD1 (6 bases). Trimming removed 3 bases at V and 5 bases at J, with 13 bases between. Germline CDR1 reads SQVTM; CDR2 reads ANQGSEA. This CDR3 comprises 13 residues. CDR3 protein: CSVDQGLLTEAFF. The CDR3 coding sequence is TGCAGCGTTGATCAGGGGTTACTTACTGAAGCTTTCTTT.